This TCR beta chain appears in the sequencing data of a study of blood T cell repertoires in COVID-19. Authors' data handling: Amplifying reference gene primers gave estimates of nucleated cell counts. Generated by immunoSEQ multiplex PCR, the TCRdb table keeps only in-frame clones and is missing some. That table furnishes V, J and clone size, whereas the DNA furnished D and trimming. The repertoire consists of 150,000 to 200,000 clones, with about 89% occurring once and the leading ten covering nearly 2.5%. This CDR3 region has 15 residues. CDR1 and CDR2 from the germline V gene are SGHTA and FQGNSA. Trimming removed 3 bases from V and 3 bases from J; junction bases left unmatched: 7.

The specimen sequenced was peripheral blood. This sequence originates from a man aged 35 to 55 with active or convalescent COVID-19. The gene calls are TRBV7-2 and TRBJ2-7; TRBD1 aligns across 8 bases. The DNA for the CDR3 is TGTGCCAGCAGCTTCCCCTCCGGGACAGGCTACGAGCAGTACTTC. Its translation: CASSFPSGTGYEQYF.